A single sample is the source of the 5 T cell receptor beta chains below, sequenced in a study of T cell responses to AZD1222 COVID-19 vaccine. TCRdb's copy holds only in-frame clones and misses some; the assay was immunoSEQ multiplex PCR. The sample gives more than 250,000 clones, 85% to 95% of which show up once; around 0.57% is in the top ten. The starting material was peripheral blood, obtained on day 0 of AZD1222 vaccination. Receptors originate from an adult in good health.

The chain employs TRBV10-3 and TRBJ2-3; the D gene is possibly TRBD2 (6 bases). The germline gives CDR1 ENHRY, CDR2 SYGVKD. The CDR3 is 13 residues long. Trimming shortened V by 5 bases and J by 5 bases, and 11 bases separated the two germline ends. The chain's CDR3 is CAISSVGGDTQYF. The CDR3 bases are TGTGCCATCAGTAGCGTGGGAGGAGATACGCAGTATTTT.

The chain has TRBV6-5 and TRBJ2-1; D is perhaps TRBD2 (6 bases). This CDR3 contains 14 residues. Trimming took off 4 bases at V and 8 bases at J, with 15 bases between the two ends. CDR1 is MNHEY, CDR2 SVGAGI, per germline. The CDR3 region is CASSWPGTPHEQFF. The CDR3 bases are TGTGCCAGCAGTTGGCCTGGGACTCCCCATGAGCAGTTCTTC.

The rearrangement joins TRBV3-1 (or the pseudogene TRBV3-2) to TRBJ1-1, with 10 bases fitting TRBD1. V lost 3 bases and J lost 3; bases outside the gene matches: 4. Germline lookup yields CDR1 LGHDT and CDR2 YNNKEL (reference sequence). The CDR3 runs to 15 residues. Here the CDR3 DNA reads TGTGCCAGCAGCCAGATAGGGACAGGGGACACTGAAGCTTTCTTT. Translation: CASSQIGTGDTEAFF.

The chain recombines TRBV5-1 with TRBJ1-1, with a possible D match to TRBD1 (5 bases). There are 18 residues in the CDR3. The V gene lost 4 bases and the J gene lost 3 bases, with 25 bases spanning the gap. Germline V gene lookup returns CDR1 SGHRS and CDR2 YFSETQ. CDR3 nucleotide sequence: TGCGCCAGCAGCCCTCGAAACAGGCCATCATCGGGTTACACTGAAGCTTTCTTT. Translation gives CASSPRNRPSSGYTEAFF.

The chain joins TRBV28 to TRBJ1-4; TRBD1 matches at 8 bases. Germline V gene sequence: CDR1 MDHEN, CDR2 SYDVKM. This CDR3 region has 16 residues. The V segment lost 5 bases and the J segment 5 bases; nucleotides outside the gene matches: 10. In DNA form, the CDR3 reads TGTGCCAGCAGTCTTTACGGACAGGGAAAAAATGAAAAACTGTTTTTT. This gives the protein CASSLYGQGKNEKLFF.